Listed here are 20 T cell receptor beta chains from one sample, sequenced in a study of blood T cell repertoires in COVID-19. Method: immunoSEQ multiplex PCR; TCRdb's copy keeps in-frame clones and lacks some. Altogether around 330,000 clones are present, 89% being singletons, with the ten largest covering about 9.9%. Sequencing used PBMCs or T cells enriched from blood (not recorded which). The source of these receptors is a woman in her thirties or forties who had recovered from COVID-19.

The CDR3 here is CASSLVGRAFF. The DNA of the CDR3 is TGTGCCAGCAGCTTAGTGGGGAGGGCTTTCTTT. The rearrangement links TRBV7-9 to TRBJ1-1; D not resolved. There are 11 residues in the CDR3. Trimming removed 1 base from V and 11 bases from J, with 8 bases in between. Looked up from germline, CDR1 is SEHNR and CDR2 is FQNEAQ (reference sequence).

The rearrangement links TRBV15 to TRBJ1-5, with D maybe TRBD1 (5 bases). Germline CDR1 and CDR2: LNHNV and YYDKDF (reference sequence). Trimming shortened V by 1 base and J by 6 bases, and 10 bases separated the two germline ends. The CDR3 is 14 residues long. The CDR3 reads CATSRVRVGQPQHF. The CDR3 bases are TGTGCCACCAGCAGAGTCAGGGTGGGTCAGCCCCAGCATTTT.

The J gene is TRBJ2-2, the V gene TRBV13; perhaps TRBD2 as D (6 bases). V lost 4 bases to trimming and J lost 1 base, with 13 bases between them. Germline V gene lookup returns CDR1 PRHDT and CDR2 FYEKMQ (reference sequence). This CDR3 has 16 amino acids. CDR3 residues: CASSSPPAGNTGELFF. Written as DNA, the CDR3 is TGTGCCAGCAGCTCCCCCCCAGCGGGGAACACCGGGGAGCTGTTTTTT.

The CDR3 region has the DNA TGTGCCAGTAGACCCGACAGGGGGCGCGGCAATCAGCCCCAGCATTTT. Amino acid sequence: CASRPDRGRGNQPQHF. The gene calls are TRBV19 and TRBJ1-5; TRBD1 agrees at 10 bases. The CDR3 is 16 amino acids. With 6 bases clipped from V and 2 bases from J, the junction kept 7 bases outside the gene matches. Per the germline V gene, CDR1 is LNHDA and CDR2 is SQIVND (reference sequence).

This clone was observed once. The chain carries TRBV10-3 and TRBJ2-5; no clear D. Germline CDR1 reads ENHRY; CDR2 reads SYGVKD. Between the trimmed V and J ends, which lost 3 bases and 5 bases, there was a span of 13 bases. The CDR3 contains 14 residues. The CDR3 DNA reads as TGTGCCATCAGTGACCCCGACCAGGATGAGACCCAGTACTTC. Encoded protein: CAISDPDQDETQYF.

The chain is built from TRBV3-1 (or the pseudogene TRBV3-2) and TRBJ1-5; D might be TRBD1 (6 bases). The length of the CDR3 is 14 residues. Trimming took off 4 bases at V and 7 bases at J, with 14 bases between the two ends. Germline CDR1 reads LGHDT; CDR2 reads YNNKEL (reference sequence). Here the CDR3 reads CASSPSQGVQPQHF. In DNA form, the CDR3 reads TGTGCCAGCAGCCCATCACAGGGAGTACAGCCCCAGCATTTT.

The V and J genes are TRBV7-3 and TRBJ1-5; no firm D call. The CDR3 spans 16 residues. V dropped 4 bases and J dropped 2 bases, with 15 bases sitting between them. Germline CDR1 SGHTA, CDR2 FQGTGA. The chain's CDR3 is CASSSIDIAGNQPQHF. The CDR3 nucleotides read TGTGCCAGCAGCTCTATTGACATTGCTGGCAATCAGCCCCAGCATTTT.

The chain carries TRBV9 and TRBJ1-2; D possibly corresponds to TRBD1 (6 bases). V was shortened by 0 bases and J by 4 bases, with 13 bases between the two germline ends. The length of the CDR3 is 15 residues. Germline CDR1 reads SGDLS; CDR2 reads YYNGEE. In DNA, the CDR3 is TGTGCCAGCAGCGTAGGTTCAGGGGAAAGCTATGGCTACACCTTC. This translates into CASSVGSGESYGYTF.

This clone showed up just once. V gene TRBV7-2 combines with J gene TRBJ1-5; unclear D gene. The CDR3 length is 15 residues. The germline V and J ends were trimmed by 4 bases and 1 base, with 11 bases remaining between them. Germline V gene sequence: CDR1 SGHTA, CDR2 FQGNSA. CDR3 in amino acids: CASSSTAASNQPQHF. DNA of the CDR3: TGTGCCAGCAGCTCCACGGCGGCGAGCAATCAGCCCCAGCATTTT.

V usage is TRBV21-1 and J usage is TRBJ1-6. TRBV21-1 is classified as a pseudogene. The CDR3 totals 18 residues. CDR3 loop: CASSPLPRVGSYNSPLHF. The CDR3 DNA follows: TGTGCCAGCAGCCCCCTACCTCGGGTCGGCTCCTATAATTCACCCCTCCACTTT.

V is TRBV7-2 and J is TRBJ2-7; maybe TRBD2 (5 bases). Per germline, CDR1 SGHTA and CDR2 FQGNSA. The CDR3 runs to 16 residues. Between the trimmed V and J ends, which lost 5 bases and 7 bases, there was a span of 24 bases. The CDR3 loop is CASSLYAGRRAFEQYF. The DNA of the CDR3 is TGTGCCAGCAGCCTATATGCGGGCAGGCGGGCATTTGAGCAGTACTTC.

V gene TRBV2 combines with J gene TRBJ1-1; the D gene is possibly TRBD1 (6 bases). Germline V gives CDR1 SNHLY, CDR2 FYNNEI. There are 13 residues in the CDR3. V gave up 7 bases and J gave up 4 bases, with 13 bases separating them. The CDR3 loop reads CASTVYRVTEAFF. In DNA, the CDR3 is TGTGCCAGCACGGTATACAGGGTCACTGAAGCTTTCTTT.

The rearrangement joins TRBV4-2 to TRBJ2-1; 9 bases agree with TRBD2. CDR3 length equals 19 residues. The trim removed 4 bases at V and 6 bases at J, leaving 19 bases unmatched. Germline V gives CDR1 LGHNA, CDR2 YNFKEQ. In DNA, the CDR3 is TGTGCCAGCAGCCTGGAAGGAGGAGGATTAGCGGGGGCCCTCAATGAGCAGTTCTTC. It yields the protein CASSLEGGGLAGALNEQFF.

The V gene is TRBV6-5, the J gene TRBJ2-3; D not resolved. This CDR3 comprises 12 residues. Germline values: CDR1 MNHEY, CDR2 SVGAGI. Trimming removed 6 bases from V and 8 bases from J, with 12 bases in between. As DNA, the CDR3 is TGTGCCAGCAGATCTTCTACGATTACGCAGTATTTT. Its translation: CASRSSTITQYF.

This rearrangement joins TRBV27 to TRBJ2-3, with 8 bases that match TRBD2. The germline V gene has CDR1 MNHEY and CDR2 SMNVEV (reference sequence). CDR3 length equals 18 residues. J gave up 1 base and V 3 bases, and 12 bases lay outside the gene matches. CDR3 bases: TGTGCCAGCAGTTTCGGCCGGCGCGGGGGGATGGGCACAGATACGCAGTATTTT. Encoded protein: CASSFGRRGGMGTDTQYF.

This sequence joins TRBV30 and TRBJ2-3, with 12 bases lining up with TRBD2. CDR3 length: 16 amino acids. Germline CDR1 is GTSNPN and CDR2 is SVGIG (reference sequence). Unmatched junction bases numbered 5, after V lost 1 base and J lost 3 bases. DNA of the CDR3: TGTGCCTGGAGTGAGGGACTAGCGGGTTCAACAGATACGCAGTATTTT. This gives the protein CAWSEGLAGSTDTQYF.

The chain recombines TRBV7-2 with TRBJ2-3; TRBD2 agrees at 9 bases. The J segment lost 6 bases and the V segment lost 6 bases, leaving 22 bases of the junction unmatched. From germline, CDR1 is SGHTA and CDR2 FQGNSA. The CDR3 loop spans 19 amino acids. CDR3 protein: CASSPDGSGSWRLVDTQYF. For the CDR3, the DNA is TGTGCCAGCAGTCCAGATGGTAGCGGGAGCTGGAGGTTGGTGGATACGCAGTATTTT.

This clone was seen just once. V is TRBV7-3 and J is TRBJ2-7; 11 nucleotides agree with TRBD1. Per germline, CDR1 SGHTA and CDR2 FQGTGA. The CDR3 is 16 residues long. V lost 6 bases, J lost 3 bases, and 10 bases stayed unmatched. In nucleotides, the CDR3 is TGTGCCAGCAGTCTGGGGTCTGGGACAGGGGGCTACGAGCAGTACTTC. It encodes CASSLGSGTGGYEQYF.

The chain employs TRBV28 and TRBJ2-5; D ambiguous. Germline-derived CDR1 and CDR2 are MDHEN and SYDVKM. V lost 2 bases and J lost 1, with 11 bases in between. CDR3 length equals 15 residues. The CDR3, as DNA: TGTGCCAGCAGTTTAGGCAAGACACCCCAAGAGACCCAGTACTTC. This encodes CASSLGKTPQETQYF.

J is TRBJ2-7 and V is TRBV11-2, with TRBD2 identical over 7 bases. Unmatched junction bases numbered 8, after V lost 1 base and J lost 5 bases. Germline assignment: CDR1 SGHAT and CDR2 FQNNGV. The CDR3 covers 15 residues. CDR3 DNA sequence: TGTGCCAGCAGCTTAGCGGGAGGTGGAACCCACGAGCAGTACTTC. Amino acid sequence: CASSLAGGGTHEQYF.